This passage covers 12 T cell receptor beta chains from one sample sequenced in a study of STAT3 mutations in large granular lymphocyte leukemia. No antigens are known for them. Regarding the study as a whole: Every T-cell large granular lymphocyte leukemia patient had at least one immunodominant TCR beta clonotype.

The method was immunoSEQ multiplex PCR; TCRdb's version includes in-frame clones alone and lacks a portion of them. The sample yields around 10,000 clones, roughly 54% seen once. Sequencing input: peripheral blood mononuclear cells. Receptor source: a boy between 10 and 17 years old with T-cell large granular lymphocyte leukemia. Some clones in this sample may be carry-over from other donors' samples.

The J gene is TRBJ1-4, the V gene TRBV5-1, with D perhaps TRBD1 (5 bases). Looked up from germline, CDR1 is SGHRS and CDR2 is YFSETQ. V was clipped by 4 bases and J by 3 bases, with 13 bases between them. The CDR3 extends over 15 amino acids. The DNA of the CDR3 is TGCGCCAGCAGCCCGGAAGGGGATGCTAATGAAAAACTGTTTTTT. Encoded protein: CASSPEGDANEKLFF.

V usage is TRBV5-4 and J usage is TRBJ1-6; D not certain. Germline CDR1 is SGHNT and CDR2 is YYREEE (reference sequence). V was clipped by 4 bases and J by 6 bases, with 8 bases between them. The CDR3 sequence is 13 residues long. In nucleotides, the CDR3 is TGTGCCAGCAGCGATACACGTAATTCACCCCTCCACTTT. Encoded protein: CASSDTRNSPLHF.

The V call is TRBV30, the J call TRBJ2-7, with TRBD2 identical over 13 bases. CDR3 length: 17 residues. CDR1 GTSNPN and CDR2 SVGIG come from the germline V gene (reference sequence). The junction had 11 bases not matched to a gene; V was cut back by 6 bases and J by 0 bases. CDR3 in amino acids: CACSDTGLAGSSYEQYF. CDR3 bases: TGTGCCTGTAGCGACACGGGACTAGCGGGGAGCTCCTACGAGCAGTACTTC.

The chain couples TRBV5-4 to TRBJ2-1; TRBD2 agrees at 11 bases. CDR3 length: 16 residues. Germline CDR1 and CDR2: SGHNT and YYREEE (reference sequence). Germline trimming cut 5 bases from V and 4 bases from J; bases unmatched to any gene: 8. CDR3 coding DNA: TGTGCCAGCAGGTACGCTCCTAGCGGGGGGTACAATGAGCAGTTCTTC. Residues: CASRYAPSGGYNEQFF.

This rearrangement joins TRBV29-1 to TRBJ2-2; D is unresolved. V lost 1 base and J 6 bases, leaving 12 bases between the germline ends. Germline V lookup: CDR1 SQVTM, CDR2 ANQGSEA. The CDR3 is made up of 14 amino acids. In DNA form, the CDR3 reads TGCAGCGTTGAAGGGTTAGGCGGTGCCGGGGAGCTGTTTTTT. This translates into CSVEGLGGAGELFF.

The chain employs TRBV30 and TRBJ2-1, with D tentatively TRBD2 (5 bases). Germline CDR1 reads GTSNPN; CDR2 reads SVGIG (reference sequence). Trimming cost V 0 bases and J 5 bases, with 11 bases left between them. CDR3 length: 14 amino acids. CDR3 region: CAWSVLSVHNEQFF. The CDR3 DNA sequence: TGTGCCTGGAGTGTCCTTAGCGTACACAATGAGCAGTTCTTC.

There are a few counts of this clone. The rearrangement joins TRBV5-1 to TRBJ2-2; D ambiguous. The germline V and J ends were trimmed by 0 bases and 5 bases, with 5 bases remaining between them. From germline, CDR1 is SGHRS and CDR2 YFSETQ. The CDR3 has 13 amino acids. CDR3: CASSLVQTGELFF. Here the CDR3 DNA reads TGCGCCAGCAGCTTGGTGCAGACCGGGGAGCTGTTTTTT. Together with reference TRBV5-1 and TRBJ2-2, the CDR3 gives the full variable domain: KAGVTQTPRYLIKTRGQQVTLSCSPISGHRSVSWYQQTPGQGLQFLFEYFSETQRNKGNFPGRFSGRQFSNSRSEMNVSTLELGDSALYLCASSLVQTGELFFGEGSRLTVL.

The chain combines TRBV30 with TRBJ2-1; D ambiguous. V was pared by 2 bases and J by 0 bases, with 11 bases between. Germline V gives CDR1 GTSNPN, CDR2 SVGIG (reference sequence). This CDR3 spans 15 amino acids. CDR3 sequence reads: CAWSLAFSSYNEQFF. CDR3 DNA sequence: TGTGCCTGGAGTCTGGCGTTCAGCTCCTACAATGAGCAGTTCTTC.

DNA for the CDR3: TGTGCCTGGGGTCCCAGGGTTAACTATGGCTACACCTTC. Amino acids: CAWGPRVNYGYTF. V usage is TRBV30 and J usage is TRBJ1-2, with D tentatively TRBD1 (5 bases). Per germline, CDR1 GTSNPN and CDR2 SVGIG (reference sequence). Trimming shortened V by 5 bases and J by 1 base, and 11 bases separated the two germline ends. The CDR3 sequence is 13 residues long. The full variable domain, with the rest looked up from reference TRBV30 and TRBJ1-2, is SQTIHQWPATLVQPVGSPLSLECTVEGTSNPNLYWYRQAAGRGLQLLFYSVGIGQISSEVPQNLSASRPQDRQFILSSKKLLLSDSGFYLCAWGPRVNYGYTFGSGTRLTVV.

The gene calls are TRBV19 and TRBJ2-5, with D possibly TRBD2 on 6 matching bases. CDR1 is LNHDA and CDR2 is SQIVND in the germline V gene (reference sequence). V was pared by 0 bases and J by 1 base, with 9 bases between. CDR3 length: 15 amino acids. The CDR3 sequence is CASSIEGGLQETQYF. The CDR3 DNA sequence: TGTGCCAGTAGTATAGAGGGGGGACTCCAAGAGACCCAGTACTTC.

The rearrangement joins TRBV7-3 to TRBJ2-5; weak D call: TRBD2 (6 bases). Trimming removed 0 bases at V and 5 bases at J, with 13 bases between. CDR1 and CDR2 from the germline V gene are SGHTA and FQGTGA. This CDR3 is 15 amino acids long. CDR3 DNA: TGTGCCAGCAGCTTAACAAACGGGAGAGGGGAGACCCAGTACTTC. It is translated as CASSLTNGRGETQYF.

This clone has a handful of counts. This chain uses TRBV28 with TRBJ1-2, with D possibly TRBD1 on 6 matching bases. Germline V gene data show CDR1 as MDHEN and CDR2 as SYDVKM. V shed 4 bases and J shed 7 bases, with 7 bases lying between them. The CDR3 runs to 11 residues. The chain's CDR3 is CASSSRGGYTF. In nucleotides, the CDR3 is TGTGCCAGCAGTTCCAGGGGTGGCTACACCTTC.